This T cell receptor beta chain comes out of a study of cytomegalovirus exposure and HLA in healthy donors. Study-wide context: An earlier analysis identified fewer than 130 million unique TCR beta sequences in 150 million to 200 million T cells.

Germline CDR1 reads PRHDT; CDR2 reads FYEKMQ (reference sequence). V lost 4 bases to trimming and J lost 5 bases, with 15 bases between them. CDR3 length equals 15 residues. This clone was recorded a few times. The PCR had 60 Vbeta and 13 Jbeta primers. Assay: immunoSEQ multiplex PCR; the TCRdb copy retains only in-frame clones and omits some. The sample lists more than 70,000 clones; more than 70% were seen once. Source material: PBMCs. The receptor's source is a man in his forties or fifties in good health and CMV-seronegative. The chain uses TRBV13 and TRBJ2-1; a weak D match, TRBD1 (6 bases). CDR3: CASSYRDKQDNEQFF. The CDR3 DNA is TGTGCCAGCAGCTACCGGGACAAGCAAGACAATGAGCAGTTCTTC.